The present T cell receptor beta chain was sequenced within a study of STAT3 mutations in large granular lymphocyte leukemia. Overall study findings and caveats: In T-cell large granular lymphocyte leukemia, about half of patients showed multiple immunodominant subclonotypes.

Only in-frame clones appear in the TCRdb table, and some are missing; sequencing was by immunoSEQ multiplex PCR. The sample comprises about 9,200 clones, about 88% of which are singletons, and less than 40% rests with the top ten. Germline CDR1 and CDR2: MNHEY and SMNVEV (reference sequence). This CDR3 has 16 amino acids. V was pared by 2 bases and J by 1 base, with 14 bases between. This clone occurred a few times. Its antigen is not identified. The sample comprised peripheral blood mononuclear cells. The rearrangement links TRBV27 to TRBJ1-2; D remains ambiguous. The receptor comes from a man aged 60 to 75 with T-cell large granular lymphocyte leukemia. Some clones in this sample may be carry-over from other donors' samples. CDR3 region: CASSLGSGGNNYGYTF. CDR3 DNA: TGTGCCAGCAGTTTAGGATCAGGAGGGAATAACTATGGCTACACCTTC.